This entry lists 27 T cell receptor beta chains sequenced from one sample in a study of blood T cells in healthy people across ages. The second PCR ran about 6 to 11 cycles with a sample-barcoded 5' primer and J-beta primers. From the 5' RACE reads, TCRdb called clonotypes with MiXCR, one entry per CDR3 protein. The profile shows over 950,000 distinct CDR3 sequences, roughly 51% of them singletons. The material sequenced was blood. Source of these receptors: a woman between 55 and 75 years old in good health.

This clonotype came up a few times. This chain links TRBV4-1 with TRBJ2-1; 8 bases line up with TRBD2. This CDR3 has 15 residues. Germline-derived CDR1 and CDR2 are MGHRA and YSYEKL. V trimming: 0 bases; J trimming: 4 bases; junction bases outside the gene matches: 2. CDR3 sequence reads: CASSQEAGGYNEQFF. In DNA, the CDR3 is TGCGCCAGCAGCCAAGAGGCGGGGGGATACAATGAGCAGTTCTTC.

The V gene is TRBV20-1, the J gene TRBJ2-1; possibly TRBD2 for D (6 bases). Germline CDR1 DFQATT, CDR2 SNEGSKA (reference sequence). Between the trimmed V and J ends, which lost 0 bases and 5 bases, there was a span of 14 bases. The CDR3 consists of 15 residues. The CDR3: CSAREGLWGNNEQFF. In DNA, the CDR3 is TGCAGTGCTAGAGAGGGACTTTGGGGGAACAATGAGCAGTTCTTC.

This clonotype was counted a few times. The J gene is TRBJ1-5, the V gene TRBV7-2; D gene uncertain. Germline V gene data show CDR1 as SGHTA and CDR2 as FQGNSA. V was trimmed by 2 bases and J by 0 bases, leaving 8 bases between them. This CDR3 comprises 15 residues. The CDR3 bases are TGTGCCAGCAGCTTATTTGGCAGTAGCAATCAGCCCCAGCATTTT. Amino acid sequence: CASSLFGSSNQPQHF.

The rearrangement uses TRBV7-2 and TRBJ2-5; D remains unclear. Germline assignment: CDR1 SGHTA and CDR2 FQGNSA. This CDR3 region has 14 residues. Trimming cost V 0 bases and J 5 bases, with 10 bases left between them. CDR3 sequence reads: CASSLAGFGETQYF. The CDR3 region has the DNA TGTGCCAGCAGCTTAGCGGGATTCGGTGAGACCCAGTACTTC.

The V and J genes are TRBV7-2 and TRBJ2-1; D possibly matches TRBD1 or TRBD2 (5 bases each). The germline CDR1 and CDR2 sequences are SGHTA and FQGNSA. The V end was cut by 6 bases, the J end by 4 bases, with 16 bases between. CDR3 size: 15 residues. CDR3 nucleotide sequence: TGTGCCAGCAGGAAGACCAGGGAGATATACAATGAGCAGTTCTTC. This translates into CASRKTREIYNEQFF. The variable domain in full, with the rest retrieved from reference TRBV7-2 and TRBJ2-1, is GAGVSQSPSNKVTEKGKDVELRCDPISGHTALYWYRQSLGQGLEFLIYFQGNSAPDKSGLPSDRFSAERTGGSVSTLTIQRTQQEDSAVYLCASRKTREIYNEQFFGPGTRLTVL.

The gene calls are TRBV2 and TRBJ1-1; D possibly corresponds to TRBD1 (6 bases). This CDR3 region has 12 residues. In germline, CDR1 is SNHLY, CDR2 FYNNEI. Trimming stripped 6 bases from V and 3 bases from J, with 8 bases between. The CDR3 reads CASRQGHTEAFF. The CDR3 bases are TGTGCCAGCAGACAGGGCCACACTGAAGCTTTCTTT.

The chain carries TRBV28 and TRBJ2-3, with 9 bases that match TRBD2. The CDR3 spans 16 residues. V shed 4 bases, J shed 2 bases, and the junction held 7 bases outside the gene matches. Per the germline V gene, CDR1 is MDHEN and CDR2 is SYDVKM. CDR3 region: CASSWGLADYTDTQYF. DNA of the CDR3: TGTGCCAGCAGTTGGGGACTAGCAGATTACACAGATACGCAGTATTTT.

In DNA form, the CDR3 reads TGTGCCAGCAGTTTGACCCCCCGGGGTAACAACGAGCAGTACTTC. This gives the protein CASSLTPRGNNEQYF. The chain is built from TRBV12-3 or TRBV12-4 and TRBJ2-7; maybe TRBD2 (5 bases). The V end lost 3 bases, the J end lost 5 bases, and 17 bases lay between the germline ends. This CDR3 has 15 amino acids.

This clonotype was counted a few times. The chain joins TRBV7-6 to TRBJ2-7; a possible D gene is TRBD2 (5 bases). The V gene's germline CDR1 is SGHVS and CDR2 FNYEAQ. Trimming shortened V by 1 base and J by 0 bases, and 7 bases separated the two germline ends. This CDR3 region has 14 residues. Written as DNA, the CDR3 is TGTGCCAGCAGCTTAGGAGCGGACTCCTACGAGCAGTACTTC. Amino acids: CASSLGADSYEQYF.

The chain carries TRBV27 and TRBJ2-1; 8 positions agree with TRBD2. The germline V gene has CDR1 MNHEY and CDR2 SMNVEV (reference sequence). This CDR3 is 17 amino acids long. V shed 3 bases, J shed 1 base, and the junction held 8 bases outside the gene matches. DNA of the CDR3: TGTGCCAGCAGTTTTGACGGGAGGGCCCGATCCTACAATGAGCAGTTCTTC. It is translated as CASSFDGRARSYNEQFF.

In its sample, this clonotype was seen a few times. The chain combines TRBV15 with TRBJ1-2; the D gene is possibly TRBD1 (6 bases). Between the trimmed V and J ends, which lost 5 bases and 8 bases, there was a span of 12 bases. Germline loops: CDR1 LNHNV, CDR2 YYDKDF (reference sequence). CDR3 length: 12 amino acids. The CDR3 spells CATSPRGGGYTF. In nucleotides, the CDR3 is TGTGCCACCAGCCCCAGGGGTGGCGGCTACACCTTC.

This clonotype has more than one count but fewer than ten. The chain links TRBV5-6 to TRBJ1-5; tentatively, D is TRBD1 (6 bases). Germline V gene data show CDR1 as SGHDT and CDR2 as YYEEEE. CDR3 length: 14 residues. Trimming shortened V by 4 bases and J by 1 base, and 9 bases separated the two germline ends. The CDR3 region has the DNA TGTGCCAGCAGCCGGAGGGGGAGCAATCAGCCCCAGCATTTT. This sequence encodes CASSRRGSNQPQHF.

The J gene is TRBJ2-6, the V gene TRBV29-1; D is uncertain. The length of the CDR3 is 14 residues. Germline CDR1 SQVTM, CDR2 ANQGSEA. The V end lost 4 bases, the J end lost 0 bases, and 7 bases lay between the germline ends. The CDR3 loop is CSVAVVSGANVLTF. The CDR3 nucleotides read TGCAGCGTTGCGGTAGTCTCTGGGGCCAACGTCCTGACTTTC.

The table lists this clonotype with a few counts. This chain links TRBV4-1 with TRBJ2-1; TRBD2 matches 8 bases. CDR1 and CDR2 (germline): MGHRA, YSYEKL. The V segment lost 10 bases and the J segment 8 bases; nucleotides outside the gene matches: 10. This CDR3 is built from 13 residues. The CDR3 spells CATRSAREDEQFF. The CDR3 DNA reads TGCGCCACCAGGAGTGCGCGGGAGGATGAGCAGTTCTTC.

The sample holds one count of this clonotype. A much larger clone differs by one base, so this may be a read error. The genes are TRBV29-1 and TRBJ2-5, with D perhaps matching TRBD1 or TRBD2 (5 bases each). CDR1 SQVTM and CDR2 ANQGSEA come from the germline V gene. This CDR3 region has 14 residues. The CDR3 sequence: CGVQGSDQTWEQYF. CDR3 DNA: TGCGGCGTTCAGGGTAGCGACCAAACGTGGGAGCAGTACTTC.

The chain carries TRBV27 and TRBJ1-5, with D uncertain. This CDR3 has 15 residues. Per germline, CDR1 MNHEY and CDR2 SMNVEV (reference sequence). Trimming left V 5 bases short and J 4 bases short, with 15 bases between. The CDR3 DNA sequence: TGTGCCAGCAGTCTTCTTGGCATACGGAATCAGCCCCAGCATTTT. Amino acid sequence: CASSLLGIRNQPQHF.

J is TRBJ2-3 and V is TRBV28; 8 bases line up with TRBD1. Germline V gene lookup returns CDR1 MDHEN and CDR2 SYDVKM. The length of the CDR3 is 14 residues. V dropped 6 bases and J dropped 3; count of bases not matched to a gene: 5. CDR3 sequence: CASSKQGGTDTQYF. The CDR3 region has the DNA TGTGCCAGCAGCAAACAGGGGGGAACAGATACGCAGTATTTT.

This clonotype was seen only once. J is TRBJ2-4 and V is TRBV11-1; 14 bases line up with TRBD2. The last part of the DNA fits TRBJ2-5 better; the J call may be wrong. From germline, CDR1 is SGHAT and CDR2 FQDESV (reference sequence). The CDR3 runs 22 residues. The CDR3 protein is CASSFPKNPGTSGRGGKETQYF. For the CDR3, the DNA is TGTGCCAGCAGCTTCCCAAAAAATCCTGGGACTAGCGGGAGAGGGGGAAAAGAGACCCAGTACTTC.

This clonotype was seen a few times. The chain recombines TRBV20-1 with TRBJ2-7; D not resolved. Deletions cut 4 bases from V and 5 bases from J, with 9 bases between. Per the germline V gene, CDR1 is DFQATT and CDR2 is SNEGSKA (reference sequence). The CDR3 is 11 residues long. Here the CDR3 DNA reads TGCAGTGCTAACGGCCCTCACGAGCAGTACTTC. Amino acid sequence: CSANGPHEQYF.

The genes are TRBV29-1 and TRBJ2-5; 9 nucleotides agree with TRBD2. Near its end, the DNA agrees better with TRBJ2-7, so the J call may be wrong. Germline values: CDR1 SQVTM, CDR2 ANQGSEA. The CDR3 runs 12 residues. CDR3: CSVVAGDYEQYF. As DNA, the CDR3 is TGCAGCGTTGTAGCGGGGGACTACGAGCAGTACTTC.

In its sample, this clonotype was seen a few times. This chain links TRBV29-1 with TRBJ2-3; TRBD1 might be the D (5 bases). CDR1 and CDR2 (germline): SQVTM, ANQGSEA. The V end lost 1 base, the J end lost 2 bases, and 10 bases lay between the germline ends. The CDR3 is made up of 14 amino acids. The CDR3 sequence is CSVEATGYTDTQYF. CDR3 coding DNA: TGCAGCGTTGAAGCCACAGGATACACAGATACGCAGTATTTT.

The chain uses TRBV20-1 and TRBJ2-1; 7 bases map to TRBD2. Losses at the gene ends were 2 bases for V and 3 bases for J; bases not matched to a gene: 10. This CDR3 has 16 residues. Germline V gene data show CDR1 as DFQATT and CDR2 as SNEGSKA (reference sequence). The CDR3 sequence is CSARKPSGAFYNEQFF. For the CDR3, the DNA is TGCAGTGCTAGAAAGCCAAGCGGGGCGTTCTACAATGAGCAGTTCTTC.

The V and J genes are TRBV3-1 and TRBJ2-3, with 8 bases that match TRBD2. Per the germline V gene, CDR1 is LGHDT and CDR2 is YNNKEL (reference sequence). Germline trimming cut 1 base from V and 2 bases from J; bases unmatched to any gene: 8. This CDR3 comprises 17 residues. CDR3 DNA: TGTGCCAGCAGCCAAGGTCTTACTAGCGGACCCACAGATACGCAGTATTTT. Protein product: CASSQGLTSGPTDTQYF.

In this sample, this clonotype turned up a few times. The chain is built from TRBV6-1 and TRBJ1-2, with D perhaps matching TRBD1 (6 bases). This CDR3 comprises 16 residues. Germline CDR1 reads MNHNS; CDR2 reads SASEGT. V shed 3 bases and J shed 4 bases, with 18 bases lying between them. The CDR3 sequence is CASSDALTGTTYGYTF. The CDR3 coding sequence is TGTGCCAGCAGTGACGCTCTAACCGGGACAACCTATGGCTACACCTTC.

The chain carries TRBV7-8 and TRBJ2-4; D possibly uses TRBD1 or TRBD2 (6 bases each). CDR3 length: 15 residues. In germline, CDR1 is SGHVS, CDR2 FQNEAQ. The V end lost 1 base, the J end lost 9 bases, and 16 bases lay between the germline ends. CDR3 region: CASSLVARGQGIQYF. The CDR3 region has the DNA TGTGCCAGCAGCTTAGTAGCCCGGGGGCAAGGCATTCAGTACTTC. Full variable domain (remainder filled in from reference TRBV7-8 and TRBJ2-4): GAGVSQSPRYKVAKRGQDVALRCDPISGHVSLFWYQQALGQGPEFLTYFQNEAQLDKSGLPSDRFFAERPEGSVSTLKIQRTQQEDSAVYLCASSLVARGQGIQYFGAGTRLSVL.

CDR3 residues: CASSPPLAGGPGEQFF. The CDR3 DNA reads as TGTGCCAGCTCACCACCACTAGCGGGAGGGCCAGGTGAGCAGTTCTTC. The chain is built from TRBV18 and TRBJ2-1; 13 bases align to TRBD2. CDR3 size: 16 residues. Germline CDR1 KGHSH, CDR2 LQKENI. V dropped 0 bases and J dropped 9; count of bases not matched to a gene: 5.

The chain recombines TRBV27 with TRBJ2-3; D possibly corresponds to TRBD1 (6 bases). Between the trimmed V and J ends, which lost 8 bases and 6 bases, there was a span of 18 bases. The CDR3 loop spans 14 amino acids. CDR1 and CDR2 from the germline V gene are MNHEY and SMNVEV (reference sequence). CDR3 in DNA: TGTGCCAGCTGGTGGGCAGGGGCCGGGGATACGCAGTATTTT. It yields the protein CASWWAGAGDTQYF.